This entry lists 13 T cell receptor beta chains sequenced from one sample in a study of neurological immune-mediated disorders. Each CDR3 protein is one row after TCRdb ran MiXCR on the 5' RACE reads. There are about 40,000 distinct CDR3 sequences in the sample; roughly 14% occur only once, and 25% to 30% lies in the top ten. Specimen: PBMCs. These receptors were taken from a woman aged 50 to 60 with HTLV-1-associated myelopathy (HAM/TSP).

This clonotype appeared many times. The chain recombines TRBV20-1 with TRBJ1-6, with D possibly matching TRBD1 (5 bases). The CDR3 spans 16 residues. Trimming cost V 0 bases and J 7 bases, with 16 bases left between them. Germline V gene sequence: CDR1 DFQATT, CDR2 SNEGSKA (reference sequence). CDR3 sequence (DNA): TGCAGTGCTAGAGATCTGGCAGGGATTCGAAATTCACCCCTCCACTTT. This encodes CSARDLAGIRNSPLHF.

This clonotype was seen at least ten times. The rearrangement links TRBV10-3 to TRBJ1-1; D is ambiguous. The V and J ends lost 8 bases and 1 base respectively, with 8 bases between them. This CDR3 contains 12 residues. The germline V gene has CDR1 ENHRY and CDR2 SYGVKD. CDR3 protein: CAISMGNTEAFF. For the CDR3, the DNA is TGTGCCATCTCCATGGGGAACACTGAAGCTTTCTTT.

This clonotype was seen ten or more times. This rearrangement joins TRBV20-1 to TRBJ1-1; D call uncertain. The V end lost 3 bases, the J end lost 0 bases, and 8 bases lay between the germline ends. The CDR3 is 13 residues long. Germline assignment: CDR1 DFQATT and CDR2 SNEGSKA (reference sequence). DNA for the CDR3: TGCAGTGCTAGGAGGACGGTGAACACTGAAGCTTTCTTT. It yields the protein CSARRTVNTEAFF.

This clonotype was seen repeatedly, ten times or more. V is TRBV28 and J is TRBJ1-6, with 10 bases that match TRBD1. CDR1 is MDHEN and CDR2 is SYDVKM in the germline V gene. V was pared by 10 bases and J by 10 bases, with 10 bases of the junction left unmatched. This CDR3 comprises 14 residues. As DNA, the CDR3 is TGTGCCACGCTACCGGGACAGGGGCACTCACCCCTCCACTTT. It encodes CATLPGQGHSPLHF.

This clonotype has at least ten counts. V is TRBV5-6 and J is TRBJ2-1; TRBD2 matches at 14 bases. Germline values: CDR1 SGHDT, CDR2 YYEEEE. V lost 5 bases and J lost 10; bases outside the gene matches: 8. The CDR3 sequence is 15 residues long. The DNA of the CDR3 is TGTGCCAGCAGGCCGGGGACTAGCGGGGGACGGGAGCAGTTCTTC. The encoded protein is CASRPGTSGGREQFF.

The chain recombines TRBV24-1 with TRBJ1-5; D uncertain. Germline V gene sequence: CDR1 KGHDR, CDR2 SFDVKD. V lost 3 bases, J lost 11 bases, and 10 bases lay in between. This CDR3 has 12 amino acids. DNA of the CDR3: TGTGCCACCAGTGATACTGTAGGCACCCAGCATTTT. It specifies CATSDTVGTQHF.

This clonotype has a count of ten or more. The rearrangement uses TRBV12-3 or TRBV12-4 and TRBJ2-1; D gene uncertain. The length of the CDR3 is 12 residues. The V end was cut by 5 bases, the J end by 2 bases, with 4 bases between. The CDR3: CASSTPYNEQFF. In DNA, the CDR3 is TGTGCCAGCAGTACCCCCTACAATGAGCAGTTCTTC.

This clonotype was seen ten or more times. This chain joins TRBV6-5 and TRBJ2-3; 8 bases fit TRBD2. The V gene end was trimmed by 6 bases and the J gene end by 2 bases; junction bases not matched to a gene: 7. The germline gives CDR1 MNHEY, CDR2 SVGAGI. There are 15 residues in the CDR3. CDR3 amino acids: CASRISGGYTDTQYF. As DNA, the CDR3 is TGTGCCAGCAGGATAAGCGGGGGTTACACAGATACGCAGTATTTT.

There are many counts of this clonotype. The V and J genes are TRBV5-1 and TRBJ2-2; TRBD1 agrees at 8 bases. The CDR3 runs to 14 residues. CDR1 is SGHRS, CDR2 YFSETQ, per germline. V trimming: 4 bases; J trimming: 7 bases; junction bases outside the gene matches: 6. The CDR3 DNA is TGCGCCAGCAGCCCGACAGGGGATGACGGGGAGCTGTTTTTT. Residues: CASSPTGDDGELFF.

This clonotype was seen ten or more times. The CDR3 sequence: CASTIRVGFGSPLHF. CDR3 coding DNA: TGTGCCAGCACCATAAGGGTCGGCTTCGGTTCACCCCTCCACTTT. The chain recombines TRBV7-2 with TRBJ1-6, with D hard to call. The CDR3 extends over 15 amino acids. The V end lost 7 bases, the J end lost 9 bases, and 19 bases lay between the germline ends. In germline, CDR1 is SGHTA, CDR2 FQGNSA.

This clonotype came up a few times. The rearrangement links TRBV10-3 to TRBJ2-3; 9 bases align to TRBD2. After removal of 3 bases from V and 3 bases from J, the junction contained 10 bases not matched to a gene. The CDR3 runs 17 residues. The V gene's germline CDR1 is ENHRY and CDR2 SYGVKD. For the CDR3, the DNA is TGTGCCATCAGTGAAGGGCGGGGGGGCGTCGGGACAGATACGCAGTATTTT. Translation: CAISEGRGGVGTDTQYF.

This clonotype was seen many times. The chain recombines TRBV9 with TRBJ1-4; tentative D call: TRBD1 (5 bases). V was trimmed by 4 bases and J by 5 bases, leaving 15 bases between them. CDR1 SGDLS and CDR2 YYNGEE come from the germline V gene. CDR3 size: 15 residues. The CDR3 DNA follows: TGTGCCAGCAGCCCACGAGGGACCGGGAATGAAAAACTGTTTTTT. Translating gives CASSPRGTGNEKLFF. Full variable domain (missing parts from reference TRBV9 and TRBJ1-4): DSGVTQTPKHLITATGQRVTLRCSPRSGDLSVYWYQQSLDQGLQFLIQYYNGEERAKGNILERFSAQQFPDLHSELNLSSLELGDSALYFCASSPRGTGNEKLFFGSGTQLSVL.

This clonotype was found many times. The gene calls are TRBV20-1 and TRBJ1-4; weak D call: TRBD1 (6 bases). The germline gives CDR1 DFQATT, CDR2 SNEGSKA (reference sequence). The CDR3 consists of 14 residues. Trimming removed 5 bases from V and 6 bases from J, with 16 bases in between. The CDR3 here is CSAQIGGADEKLFF. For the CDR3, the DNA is TGCAGTGCTCAGATAGGGGGGGCGGATGAAAAACTGTTTTTT.